This is a list of T cell receptor beta chains from one sample in a study of lymphopenia after photon versus proton radiotherapy. Libraries were prepared by immunoSEQ multiplex PCR; TCRdb keeps only in-frame clonotypes and omits some of them. The sample includes over 10,000 clones, 88% of them seen just once. The sample was peripheral blood, taken from a patient treated with photon-based radiotherapy. The receptors were sampled from a man aged 55 to 70 with pancreatic cancer. CDR3s include the opening cysteine and the closing phenylalanine or tryptophan. Each record gives: V gene, clone size, D gene, J gene, CDR3 protein, CDR3 DNA. A D gene is named only where the DNA matches it firmly. Part of the rows lack a size; the others show once, few, many or a class for expanded clones.

TRBV7-3	-	TRBD1	TRBJ2-5	CASSPQGVGETQYF	TGTGCCAGCAGCCCACAGGGGGTCGGGGAGACCCAGTACTTC
TRBV6-1	-	-	TRBJ1-5	CASSVEGPGQPQHF	TGTGCCAGCAGTGTAGAGGGGCCGGGTCAGCCCCAGCATTTT
TRBV6-1	-	-	TRBJ1-4	CASSVTGGKQVGTNEKLFF	TGTGCCAGCAGTGTGACAGGAGGAAAGCAGGTTGGGACTAATGAAAAACTGTTTTTT
TRBV18	-	-	TRBJ1-1	CASSVRANTEAFF	TGTGCCAGCTCAGTCAGGGCGAACACTGAAGCTTTCTTT
TRBV4-2	-	-	TRBJ2-3	CASSGSRAQYF	TGTGCCAGCAGCGGTTCTCGTGCGCAGTATTTT
TRBV19	-	-	TRBJ2-1	CASSPRGPSYNEQFF	TGTGCCAGTAGTCCTAGGGGTCCCTCCTACAATGAGCAGTTCTTC
TRBV4-2	few	-	TRBJ1-2	CASSQGTPDGYGYTF	TGTGCCAGCAGCCAAGGGACACCCGACGGCTATGGCTACACCTTC
TRBV2	-	-	TRBJ2-7	CASSESLWAPYEQYF	TGTGCCAGCAGTGAAAGCCTTTGGGCCCCCTACGAGCAGTACTTC
TRBV2	-	-	TRBJ2-2	CASNKISTGELFF	TGTGCCAGCAATAAGATCTCCACCGGGGAGCTGTTTTTT
TRBV7-2	few	-	TRBJ1-5	CASSGANQPQHF	TGTGCCAGCAGCGGGGCGAATCAGCCCCAGCATTTT
TRBV4-3	-	TRBD1	TRBJ2-7	CASSTRDRAREQYF	TGCGCCAGCAGCACCCGGGACAGGGCTCGCGAGCAGTACTTC
TRBV29-1	-	TRBD2	TRBJ2-7	CSAGGGTSADEQYF	TGCAGCGCCGGAGGCGGGACTAGCGCAGACGAGCAGTACTTC
TRBV7-3	-	TRBD1	TRBJ2-1	CASSPRDSSYNEQFF	TGTGCCAGCAGCCCTCGGGACAGCTCCTACAATGAGCAGTTCTTC
TRBV4-2	-	-	TRBJ1-5	CASSQEEGNQPQHF	TGTGCCAGCAGCCAAGAAGAGGGGAATCAGCCCCAGCATTTT
TRBV6-5	few	TRBD1	TRBJ2-1	CASSLQGAFNEQFF	TGTGCCAGCAGCTTACAGGGGGCTTTCAATGAGCAGTTCTTC
TRBV19	-	-	TRBJ1-3	CASTDGPRSGSGNTIYF	TGTGCCAGTACCGATGGCCCCCGATCCGGCTCTGGAAACACCATATATTTT
TRBV5-1	-	-	TRBJ1-3	CASSLGTAGNTIYF	TGCGCCAGCAGCTTGGGGACAGCTGGAAACACCATATATTTT
TRBV7-9	-	-	TRBJ1-6	CASHVTGSNSPLHF	TGTGCCAGCCACGTCACAGGGAGTAATTCACCCCTCCACTTT
TRBV4-2	-	-	TRBJ2-7	CASSQDKGPPYEQYF	TGTGCCAGCAGCCAAGATAAGGGGCCACCTTACGAGCAGTACTTC
TRBV9	-	TRBD1	TRBJ2-7	CASSRDRNYEQYF	TGTGCCAGCAGCCGGGACAGAAACTACGAGCAGTACTTC
TRBV10-3	once	-	TRBJ2-1	CAISDGGPNEQFF	TGTGCCATCAGTGATGGGGGACCCAATGAGCAGTTCTTC
TRBV2	-	-	TRBJ1-5	CASSEGRIYQPQHF	TGTGCCAGCAGTGAGGGCAGAATTTATCAGCCCCAGCATTTT
TRBV18	-	-	TRBJ1-3	CASSRELPTSGNTIYF	TGTGCCAGCTCACGAGAGCTGCCAACTTCTGGAAACACCATATATTTT
TRBV6-5	-	TRBD1	TRBJ1-1	CASSYSTGIAEAFF	TGTGCCAGCAGTTACTCGACAGGGATAGCTGAAGCTTTCTTT
TRBV6-5	-	-	TRBJ2-4	CASREGSENIQYF	TGTGCCAGCAGGGAAGGGAGCGAAAACATTCAGTACTTC
TRBV5-1	-	TRBD2	TRBJ2-5	CASSLNLRGGQETQYF	TGCGCCAGCAGCTTGAATCTGCGGGGGGGCCAAGAGACCCAGTACTTC
TRBV7-2	-	-	TRBJ2-1	CASSLVGGEQFF	TGTGCCAGCAGCTTAGTGGGTGGTGAGCAGTTCTTC
TRBV29-1	-	TRBD1	TRBJ2-2	CSVGRDRGNTGELFF	TGCAGCGTTGGACGGGACAGGGGTAACACCGGGGAGCTGTTTTTT
TRBV6-1	once	-	TRBJ1-2	CASSENLLGGYTF	TGTGCCAGCAGTGAAAACCTTCTTGGTGGCTACACCTTC
TRBV9	-	-	TRBJ1-1	CASRSFTTQNTEAFF	TGTGCCAGCAGATCTTTTACCACCCAAAACACTGAAGCTTTCTTT
TRBV4-3	-	TRBD1	TRBJ1-3	CASSRRDRGGNTIYF	TGCGCCAGCAGCCGTCGGGACAGGGGTGGAAACACCATATATTTT
TRBV30	-	-	TRBJ2-2	CAWSGRGNTGELFF	TGTGCCTGGAGTGGGCGGGGAAACACCGGGGAGCTGTTTTTT
TRBV18	-	-	TRBJ2-6	CASSPLDVGSKGANVLTF	TGTGCCAGCTCACCATTAGATGTGGGGAGCAAAGGGGCCAACGTCCTGACTTTC
TRBV9	-	TRBD1	TRBJ1-6	CASSVGGTGDSPLHF	TGTGCCAGCAGCGTAGGAGGGACAGGGGATTCACCCCTCCACTTT
TRBV5-1	-	-	TRBJ2-3	CASSSGPGAGYADTQYF	TGCGCCAGCAGCTCCGGTCCTGGTGCGGGGTACGCAGATACGCAGTATTTT
TRBV4-3	-	-	TRBJ2-1	CASSQDSGDWNEQFF	TGCGCCAGCAGCCAGGACAGCGGGGACTGGAATGAGCAGTTCTTC
TRBV30	-	-	TRBJ1-1	CAWSDGRKGTEAFF	TGTGCCTGGAGCGATGGCAGGAAAGGCACTGAAGCTTTCTTT
TRBV6-4	-	-	TRBJ2-1	CASSGEVTDNEQFF	TGTGCCAGCAGTGGAGAGGTTACGGACAATGAGCAGTTCTTC
TRBV9	-	-	TRBJ2-2	CASSPDPTGELFF	TGTGCCAGCAGTCCTGACCCGACCGGGGAGCTGTTTTTT
TRBV27	-	-	TRBJ1-2	CASSLSYTLQGGFYGYTF	TGTGCCAGCAGTTTATCGTATACTCTACAGGGTGGGTTCTATGGCTACACCTTC
TRBV14	few	-	TRBJ1-1	CASTNFMNTEAFF	TGTGCCAGCACCAACTTCATGAACACTGAAGCTTTCTTT
TRBV5-1	-	TRBD1	TRBJ1-2	CASLSGTGDYGYTF	TGCGCCAGCCTCTCCGGGACAGGGGACTATGGCTACACCTTC
TRBV9	-	-	TRBJ1-6	CASSVDSFNSPLHF	TGTGCCAGCAGCGTGGACAGCTTTAATTCACCCCTCCACTTT
TRBV18	-	-	TRBJ1-3	CASSPFGQNIQSGNTIYF	TGTGCCAGCTCACCATTTGGGCAGAATATTCAATCTGGAAACACCATATATTTT